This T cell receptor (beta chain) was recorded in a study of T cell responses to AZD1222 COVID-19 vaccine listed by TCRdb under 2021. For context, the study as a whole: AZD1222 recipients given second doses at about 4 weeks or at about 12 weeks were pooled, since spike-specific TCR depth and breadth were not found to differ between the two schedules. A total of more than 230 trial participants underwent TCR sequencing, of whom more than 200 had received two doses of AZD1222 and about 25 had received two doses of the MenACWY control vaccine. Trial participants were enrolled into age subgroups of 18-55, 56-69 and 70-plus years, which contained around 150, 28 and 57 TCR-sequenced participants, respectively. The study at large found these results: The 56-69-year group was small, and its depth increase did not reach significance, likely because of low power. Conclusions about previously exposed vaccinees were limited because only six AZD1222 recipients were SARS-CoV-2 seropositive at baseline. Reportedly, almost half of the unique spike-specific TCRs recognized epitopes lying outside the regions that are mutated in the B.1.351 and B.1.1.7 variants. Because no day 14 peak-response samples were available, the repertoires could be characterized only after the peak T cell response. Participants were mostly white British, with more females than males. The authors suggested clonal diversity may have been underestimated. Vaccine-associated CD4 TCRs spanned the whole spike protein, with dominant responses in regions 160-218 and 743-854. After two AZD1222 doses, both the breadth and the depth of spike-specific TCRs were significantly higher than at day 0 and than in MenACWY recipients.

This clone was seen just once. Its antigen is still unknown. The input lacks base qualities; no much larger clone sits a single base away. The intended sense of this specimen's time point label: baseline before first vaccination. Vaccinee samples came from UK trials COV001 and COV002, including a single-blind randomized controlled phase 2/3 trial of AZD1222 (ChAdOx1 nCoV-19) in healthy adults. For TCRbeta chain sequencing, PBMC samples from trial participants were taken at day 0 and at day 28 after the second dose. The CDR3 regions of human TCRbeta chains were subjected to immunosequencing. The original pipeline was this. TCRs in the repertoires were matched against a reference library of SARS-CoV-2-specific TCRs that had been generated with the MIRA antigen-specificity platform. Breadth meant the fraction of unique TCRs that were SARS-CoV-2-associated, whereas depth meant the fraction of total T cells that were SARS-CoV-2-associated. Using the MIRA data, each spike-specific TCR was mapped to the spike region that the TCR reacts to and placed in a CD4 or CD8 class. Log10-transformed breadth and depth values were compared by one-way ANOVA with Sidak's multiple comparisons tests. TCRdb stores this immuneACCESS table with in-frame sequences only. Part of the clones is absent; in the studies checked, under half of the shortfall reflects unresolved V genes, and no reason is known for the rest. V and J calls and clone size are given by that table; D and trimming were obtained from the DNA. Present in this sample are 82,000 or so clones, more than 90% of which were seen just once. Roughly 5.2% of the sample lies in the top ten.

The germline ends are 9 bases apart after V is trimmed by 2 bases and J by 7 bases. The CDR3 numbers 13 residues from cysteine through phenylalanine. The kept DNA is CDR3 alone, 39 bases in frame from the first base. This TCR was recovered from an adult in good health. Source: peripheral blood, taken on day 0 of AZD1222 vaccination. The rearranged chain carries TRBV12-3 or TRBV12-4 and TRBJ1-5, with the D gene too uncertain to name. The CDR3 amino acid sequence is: CASSLSIFQPQHF. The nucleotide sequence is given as TGTGCCAGCAGTTTAAGTATCTTCCAGCCCCAGCATTTT.